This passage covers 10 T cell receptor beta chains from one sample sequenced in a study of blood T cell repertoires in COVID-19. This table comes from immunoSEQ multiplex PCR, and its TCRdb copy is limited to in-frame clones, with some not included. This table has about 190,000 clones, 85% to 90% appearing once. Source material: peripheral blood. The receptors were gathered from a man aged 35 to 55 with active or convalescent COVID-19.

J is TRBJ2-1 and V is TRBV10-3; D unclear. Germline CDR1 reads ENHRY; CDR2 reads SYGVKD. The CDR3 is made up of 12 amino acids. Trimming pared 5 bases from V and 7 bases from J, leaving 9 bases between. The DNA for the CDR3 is TGTGCCATCAGTAGCCCCAGGAATGAGCAGTTCTTC. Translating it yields CAISSPRNEQFF.

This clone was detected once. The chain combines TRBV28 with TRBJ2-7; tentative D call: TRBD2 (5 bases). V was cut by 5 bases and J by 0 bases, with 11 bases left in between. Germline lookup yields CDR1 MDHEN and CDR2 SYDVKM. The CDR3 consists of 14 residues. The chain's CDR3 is CASSGYGSSYEQYF. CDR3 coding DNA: TGTGCCAGCAGTGGGTATGGGAGCTCCTACGAGCAGTACTTC.

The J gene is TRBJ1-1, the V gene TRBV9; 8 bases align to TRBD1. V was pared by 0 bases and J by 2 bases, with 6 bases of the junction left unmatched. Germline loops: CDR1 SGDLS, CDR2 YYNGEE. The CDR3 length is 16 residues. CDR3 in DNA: TGTGCCAGCAGCGTAGCGCAGGGGGCTTTAAACACTGAAGCTTTCTTT. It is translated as CASSVAQGALNTEAFF.

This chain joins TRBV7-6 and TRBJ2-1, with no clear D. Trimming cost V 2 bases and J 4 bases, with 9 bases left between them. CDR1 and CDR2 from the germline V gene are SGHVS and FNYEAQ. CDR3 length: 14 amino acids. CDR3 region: CASSLSYRYNEQFF. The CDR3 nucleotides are TGTGCCAGCAGCTTATCGTACAGATACAATGAGCAGTTCTTC. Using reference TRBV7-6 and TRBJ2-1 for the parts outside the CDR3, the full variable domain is GAGVSQSPRYKVTKRGQDVALRCDPISGHVSLYWYRQALGQGPEFLTYFNYEAQQDKSGLPNDRFSAERPEGSISTLTIQRTEQRDSAMYRCASSLSYRYNEQFFGPGTRLTVL.

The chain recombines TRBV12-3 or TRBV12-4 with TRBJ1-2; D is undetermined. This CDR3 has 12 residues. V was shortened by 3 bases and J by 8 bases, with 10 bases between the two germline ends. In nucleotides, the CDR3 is TGTGCCAGCAGTTTCGAGGAGCACGGCTACACCTTC. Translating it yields CASSFEEHGYTF.

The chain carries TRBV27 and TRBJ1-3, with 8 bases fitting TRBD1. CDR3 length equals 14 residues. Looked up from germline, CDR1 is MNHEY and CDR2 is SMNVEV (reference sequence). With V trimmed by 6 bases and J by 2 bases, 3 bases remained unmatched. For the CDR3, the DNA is TGTGCCAGCAGAACGACAGGGGCTGGAAACACCATATATTTT. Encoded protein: CASRTTGAGNTIYF.

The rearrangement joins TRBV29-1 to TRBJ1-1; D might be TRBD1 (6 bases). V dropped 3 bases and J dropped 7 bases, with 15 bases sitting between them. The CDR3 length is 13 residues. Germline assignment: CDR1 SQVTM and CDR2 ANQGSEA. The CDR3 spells CSVDIGTKIEAFF. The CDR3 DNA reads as TGCAGCGTTGACATCGGGACAAAAATTGAAGCTTTCTTT.

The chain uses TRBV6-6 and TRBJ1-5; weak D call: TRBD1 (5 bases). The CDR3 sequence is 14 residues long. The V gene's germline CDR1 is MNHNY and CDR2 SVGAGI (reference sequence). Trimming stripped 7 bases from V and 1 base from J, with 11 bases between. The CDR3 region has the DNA TGTGCCAGCACTCTCAGGGTGAGCAATCAGCCCCAGCATTTT. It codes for CASTLRVSNQPQHF.

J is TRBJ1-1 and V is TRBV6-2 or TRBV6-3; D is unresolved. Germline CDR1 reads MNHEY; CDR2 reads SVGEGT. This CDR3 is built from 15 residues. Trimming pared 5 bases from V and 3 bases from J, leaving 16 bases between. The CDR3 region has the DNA TGTGCCAGCAGTCCGGGAATTATTCAATACACTGAAGCTTTCTTT. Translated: CASSPGIIQYTEAFF.

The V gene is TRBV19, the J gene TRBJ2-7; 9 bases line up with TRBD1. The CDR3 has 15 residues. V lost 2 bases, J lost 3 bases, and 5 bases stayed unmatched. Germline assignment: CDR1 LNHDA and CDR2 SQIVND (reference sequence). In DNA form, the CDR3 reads TGTGCCAGTAGTATAACTCCGGGACAGGGCTACGAGCAGTACTTC. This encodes CASSITPGQGYEQYF.